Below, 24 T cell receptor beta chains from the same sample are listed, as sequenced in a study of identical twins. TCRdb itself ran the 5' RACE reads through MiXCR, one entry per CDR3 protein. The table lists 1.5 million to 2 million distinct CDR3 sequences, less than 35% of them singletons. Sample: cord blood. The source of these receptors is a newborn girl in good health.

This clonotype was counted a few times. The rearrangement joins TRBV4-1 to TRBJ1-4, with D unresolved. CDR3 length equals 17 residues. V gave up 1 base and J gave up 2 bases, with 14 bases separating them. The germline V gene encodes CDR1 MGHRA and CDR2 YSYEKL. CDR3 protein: CASSQAVLWRTNEKLFF. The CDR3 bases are TGCGCCAGCAGCCAAGCAGTCCTGTGGCGGACTAATGAAAAACTGTTTTTT.

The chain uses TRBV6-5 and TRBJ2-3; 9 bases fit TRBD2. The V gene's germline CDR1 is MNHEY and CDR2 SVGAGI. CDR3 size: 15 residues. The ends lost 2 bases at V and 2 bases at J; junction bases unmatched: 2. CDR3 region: CASSYAGGFTDTQYF. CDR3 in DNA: TGTGCCAGCAGTTACGCGGGAGGGTTCACAGATACGCAGTATTTT.

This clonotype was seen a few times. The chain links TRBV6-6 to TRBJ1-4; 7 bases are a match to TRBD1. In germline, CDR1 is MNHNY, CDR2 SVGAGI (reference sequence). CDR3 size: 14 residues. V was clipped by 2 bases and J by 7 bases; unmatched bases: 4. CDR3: CASSYGGGSEKLFF. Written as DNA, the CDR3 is TGTGCCAGCAGTTACGGAGGGGGCAGTGAAAAACTGTTTTTT.

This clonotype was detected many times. For the CDR3, the DNA is TGTGCCAGCAGCAAAGGGACTACCCTACAGCTTACAGATACGCAGTATTTT. It is translated as CASSKGTTLQLTDTQYF. The chain employs TRBV21-1 and TRBJ2-3; the D call in the table, TRBD2, was not verified against the DNA. TRBV21-1 has pseudogene status. The CDR3 covers 17 residues.

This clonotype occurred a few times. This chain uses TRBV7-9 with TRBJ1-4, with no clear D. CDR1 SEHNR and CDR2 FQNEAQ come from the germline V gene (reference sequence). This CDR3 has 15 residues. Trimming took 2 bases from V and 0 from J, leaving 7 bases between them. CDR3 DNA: TGTGCCAGCAGCTTATTGGCAGCAACTAATGAAAAACTGTTTTTT. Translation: CASSLLAATNEKLFF.

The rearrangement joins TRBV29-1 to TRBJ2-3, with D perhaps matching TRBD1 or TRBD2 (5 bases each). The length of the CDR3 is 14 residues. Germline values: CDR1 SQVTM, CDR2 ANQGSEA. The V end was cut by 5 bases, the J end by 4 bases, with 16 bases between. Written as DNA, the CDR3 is TGCAGCGTTTTTACGGCCCGGGGCCCAGATACGCAGTATTTT. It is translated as CSVFTARGPDTQYF.

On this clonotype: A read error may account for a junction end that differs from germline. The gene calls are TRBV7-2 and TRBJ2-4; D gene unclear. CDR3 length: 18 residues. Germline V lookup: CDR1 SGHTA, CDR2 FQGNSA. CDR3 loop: CASSLVGPVLLAKNVQYF. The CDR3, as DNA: TGTGCCAGCAGCTTAGTTGGCCCGGTCTTGCTGGCTAAAAACGTTCAGTACTTC. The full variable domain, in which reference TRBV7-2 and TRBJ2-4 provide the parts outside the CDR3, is GAGVSQSPSNKVTEKGKDVELRCDPISGHTALYWYRQSLGQGLEFLIYFQGNSAPDKSGLPSDRFSAERTGGSVSTLTIQRTQQEDSAVYLCASSLVGPVLLAKNVQYFGAGTRLSVL.

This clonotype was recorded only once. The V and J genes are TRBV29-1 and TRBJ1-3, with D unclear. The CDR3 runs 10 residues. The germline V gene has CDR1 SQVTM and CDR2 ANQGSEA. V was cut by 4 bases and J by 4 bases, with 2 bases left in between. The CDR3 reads CSVGGNTIYF. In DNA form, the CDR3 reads TGCAGCGTTGGGGGAAACACCATATATTTT. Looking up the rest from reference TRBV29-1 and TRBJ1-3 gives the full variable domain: SAVISQKPSRDICQRGTSLTIQCQVDSQVTMMFWYRQQPGQSLTLIATANQGSEATYESGFVIDKFPISRPNLTFSTLTVSNMSPEDSSIYLCSVGGNTIYFGEGSWLTVV.

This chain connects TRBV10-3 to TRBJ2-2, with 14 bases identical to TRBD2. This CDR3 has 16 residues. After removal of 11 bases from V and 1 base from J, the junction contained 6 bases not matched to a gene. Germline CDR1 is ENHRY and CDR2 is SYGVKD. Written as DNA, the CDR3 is TGTGCCGTTTCGGGACTAGCGGGGGAGAACACCGGGGAGCTGTTTTTT. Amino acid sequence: CAVSGLAGENTGELFF.

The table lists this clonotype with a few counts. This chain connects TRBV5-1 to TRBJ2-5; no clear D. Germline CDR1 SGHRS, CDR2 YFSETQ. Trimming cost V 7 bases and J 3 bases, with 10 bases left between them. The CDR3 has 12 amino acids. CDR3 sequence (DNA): TGCGCCAGCCATGTTGGGGAAGAGACCCAGTACTTC. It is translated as CASHVGEETQYF. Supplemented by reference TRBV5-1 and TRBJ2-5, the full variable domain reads KAGVTQTPRYLIKTRGQQVTLSCSPISGHRSVSWYQQTPGQGLQFLFEYFSETQRNKGNFPGRFSGRQFSNSRSEMNVSTLELGDSALYLCASHVGEETQYFGPGTRLLVL.

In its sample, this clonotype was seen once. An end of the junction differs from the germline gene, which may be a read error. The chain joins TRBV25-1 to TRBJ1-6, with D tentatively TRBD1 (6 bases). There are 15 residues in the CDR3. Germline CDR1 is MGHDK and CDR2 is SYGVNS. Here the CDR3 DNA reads TGTACCAGCAGTGCTGGGGGGCTAGGCAATTCACCCCTCCACTTT. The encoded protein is CTSSAGGLGNSPLHF.

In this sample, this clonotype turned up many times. CDR3 bases: TGCAGTGCTAGGGGCGGGAGCAGCTCCTACAATGAGCAGTTCTTC. Protein: CSARGGSSSYNEQFF. The genes are TRBV20-1 and TRBJ2-1; TRBD2 aligns across 7 bases. In germline, CDR1 is DFQATT, CDR2 SNEGSKA (reference sequence). The CDR3 runs 15 residues. Losses at the gene ends were 3 bases for V and 0 bases for J; bases not matched to a gene: 5.

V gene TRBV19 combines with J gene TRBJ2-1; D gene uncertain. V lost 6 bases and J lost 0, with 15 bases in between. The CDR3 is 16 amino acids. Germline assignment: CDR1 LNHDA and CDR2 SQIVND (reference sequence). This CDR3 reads CASSRKGSRSYNEQFF. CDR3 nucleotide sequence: TGTGCCAGTAGCCGCAAGGGCTCCCGCTCCTACAATGAGCAGTTCTTC.

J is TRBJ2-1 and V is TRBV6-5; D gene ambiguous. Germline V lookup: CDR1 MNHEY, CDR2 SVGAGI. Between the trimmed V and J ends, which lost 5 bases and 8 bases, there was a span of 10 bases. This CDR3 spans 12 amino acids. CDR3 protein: CASSPSRHEQFF. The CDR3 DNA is TGTGCCAGCAGTCCATCTAGACATGAGCAGTTCTTC.

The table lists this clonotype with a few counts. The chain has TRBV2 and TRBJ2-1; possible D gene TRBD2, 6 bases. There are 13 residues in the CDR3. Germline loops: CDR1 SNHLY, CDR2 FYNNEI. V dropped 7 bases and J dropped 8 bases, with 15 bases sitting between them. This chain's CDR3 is CASNRLVIHEQFF. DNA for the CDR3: TGTGCCAGCAACCGACTAGTTATCCATGAGCAGTTCTTC.

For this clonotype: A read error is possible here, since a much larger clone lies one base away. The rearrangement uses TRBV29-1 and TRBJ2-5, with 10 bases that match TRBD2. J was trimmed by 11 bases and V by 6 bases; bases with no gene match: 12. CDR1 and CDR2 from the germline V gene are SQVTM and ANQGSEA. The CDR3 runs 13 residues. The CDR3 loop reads CSVGLAVSGEQYF. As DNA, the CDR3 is TGCAGCGTCGGACTAGCGGTTTCCGGTGAGCAGTACTTC.

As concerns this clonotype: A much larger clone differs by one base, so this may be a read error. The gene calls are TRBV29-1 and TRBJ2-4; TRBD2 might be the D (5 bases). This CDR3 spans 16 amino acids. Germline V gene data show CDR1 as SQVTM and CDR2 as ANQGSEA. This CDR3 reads CSVRTGSFLAKNIRYF. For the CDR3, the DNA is TGCAGCGTGCGAACCGGGTCTTTTCTAGCCAAAAACATTCGGTACTTC. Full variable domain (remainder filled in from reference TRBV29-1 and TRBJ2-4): SAVISQKPSRDICQRGTSLTIQCQVDSQVTMMFWYRQQPGQSLTLIATANQGSEATYESGFVIDKFPISRPNLTFSTLTVSNMSPEDSSIYLCSVRTGSFLAKNIRYFGAGTRLSVL.

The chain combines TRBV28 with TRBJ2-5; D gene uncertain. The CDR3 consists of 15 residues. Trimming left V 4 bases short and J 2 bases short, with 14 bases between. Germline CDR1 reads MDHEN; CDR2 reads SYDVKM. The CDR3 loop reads CASSSFPPSQETQYF. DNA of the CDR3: TGTGCCAGCAGTTCCTTTCCGCCCTCACAAGAGACCCAGTACTTC. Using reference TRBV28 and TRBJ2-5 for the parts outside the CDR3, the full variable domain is DVKVTQSSRYLVKRTGEKVFLECVQDMDHENMFWYRQDPGLGLRLIYFSYDVKMKEKGDIPEGYSVSREKKERFSLILESASTNQTSMYLCASSSFPPSQETQYFGPGTRLLVL.

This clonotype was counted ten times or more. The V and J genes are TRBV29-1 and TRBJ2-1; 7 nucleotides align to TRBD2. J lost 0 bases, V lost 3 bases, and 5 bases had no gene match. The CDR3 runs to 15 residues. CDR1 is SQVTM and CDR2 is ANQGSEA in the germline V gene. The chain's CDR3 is CSVDRGESSYNEQFF. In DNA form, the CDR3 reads TGCAGCGTTGATCGGGGGGAGAGCTCCTACAATGAGCAGTTCTTC.

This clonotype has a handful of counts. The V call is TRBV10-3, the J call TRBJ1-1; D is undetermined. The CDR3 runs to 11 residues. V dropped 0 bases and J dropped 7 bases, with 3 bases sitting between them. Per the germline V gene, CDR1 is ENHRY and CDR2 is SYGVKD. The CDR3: CAISESLEAFF. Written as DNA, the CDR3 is TGTGCCATCAGTGAGTCTCTTGAAGCTTTCTTT.

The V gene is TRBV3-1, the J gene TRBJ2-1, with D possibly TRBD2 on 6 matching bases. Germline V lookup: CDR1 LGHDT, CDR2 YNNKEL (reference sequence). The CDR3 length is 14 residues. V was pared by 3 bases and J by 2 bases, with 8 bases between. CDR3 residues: CASSQRDAYNEQFF. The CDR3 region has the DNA TGTGCCAGCAGCCAGCGGGACGCCTACAATGAGCAGTTCTTC.

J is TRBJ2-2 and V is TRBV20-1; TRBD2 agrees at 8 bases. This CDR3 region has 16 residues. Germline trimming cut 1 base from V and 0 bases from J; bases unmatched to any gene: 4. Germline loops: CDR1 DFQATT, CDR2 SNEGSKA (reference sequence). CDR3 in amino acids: CSARVRAGANTGELFF. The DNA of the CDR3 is TGCAGTGCTAGAGTCCGAGCGGGGGCGAACACCGGGGAGCTGTTTTTT.

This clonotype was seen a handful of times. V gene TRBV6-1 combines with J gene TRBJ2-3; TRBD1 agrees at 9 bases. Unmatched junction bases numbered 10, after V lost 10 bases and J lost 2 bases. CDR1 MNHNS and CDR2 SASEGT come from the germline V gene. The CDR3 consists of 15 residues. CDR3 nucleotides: TGTGCCATTCGACTGGACAGGGGCCTCACAGATACGCAGTATTTT. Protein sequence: CAIRLDRGLTDTQYF.

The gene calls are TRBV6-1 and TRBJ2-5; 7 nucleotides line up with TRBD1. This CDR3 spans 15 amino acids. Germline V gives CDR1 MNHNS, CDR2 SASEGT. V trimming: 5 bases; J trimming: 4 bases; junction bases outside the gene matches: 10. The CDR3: CASSPSRGWIETQYF. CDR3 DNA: TGTGCCAGCAGTCCGTCCAGGGGGTGGATAGAGACCCAGTACTTC.